This T cell receptor (beta chain) came from a study of blood T cell repertoires in COVID-19. The CDR3 sequence is 13 residues long. The germline CDR1 and CDR2 sequences are GTSNPN and SVGIG (reference sequence). Germline trimming cut 5 bases from V and 4 bases from J; bases unmatched to any gene: 1. As processed by the authors: Reference gene primer amplification gave estimated nucleated cell counts. Measured with immunoSEQ multiplex PCR; TCRdb has only the in-frame clones, and not every one. V and J calls and clone size follow that table, whereas D and trimming were derived from the DNA. The table shows a few hundred thousand clones, with about 82% occurring only once.

The sequencing sample was made of peripheral blood. This rearrangement joins TRBV30 to TRBJ2-1; TRBD2 agrees at 11 bases. The TCR originated in a woman aged 80 or over with acute or convalescent COVID-19. The CDR3 DNA reads TGTGCCTGGCTAGCGGGGGGTTACAATGAGCAGTTCTTC. It specifies CAWLAGGYNEQFF.